This T cell receptor beta chain was sequenced for a study of OX40 agonist ivuxolimab in advanced cancers. Study summary: Patients were treated with ivuxolimab, an agonistic anti-OX40 (CD134) antibody. Three partial responders included one hepatocellular carcinoma patient and two cutaneous melanoma patients.

This clone was seen only a few times. Its target is not known. Produced via immunoSEQ multiplex PCR; TCRdb's table is partial and in-frame only. The sample lists approximately 13,000 clones; approximately 61% were seen once. Study-wide results and caveats: Antigen targets of the expanded peripheral T cells went undetermined. Also showing low normalized T-cell clonal expansion were some of the nonresponders.

This TCR came from an adult with an advanced solid tumor such as melanoma, head and neck, liver or kidney cancer. The material sequenced was CD4+ or CD8+ T cells sorted from blood, taken in a trial of the OX40 agonist ivuxolimab.

The CDR3 DNA sequence: TGCGCCAGCAGCTATGGTTCTGGCGGCCTACTTGGCTACACCTTC. Its protein is CASSYGSGGLLGYTF. This chain uses TRBV4-3 with TRBJ1-2; D is ambiguous. The CDR3 has 15 amino acids. The germline V gene has CDR1 LGHNA and CDR2 YSLEER. V lost 5 bases, J lost 7 bases, and 20 bases lay in between.